The next 27 T cell receptor beta chains were all read from a single sample in a study of OX40 agonist ivuxolimab in advanced cancers. Repertoires were generated with immunoSEQ multiplex PCR, while TCRdb's copy carries only in-frame clones and drops some. The table has more than 50,000 clones, 84% seen once. This specimen was CD4+ or CD8+ T cells sorted from blood, taken in a trial of the OX40 agonist ivuxolimab. These receptors came from an adult with an advanced solid tumor such as melanoma, head and neck, liver or kidney cancer.

The rearrangement uses TRBV6-1 and TRBJ1-2; D gene ambiguous. This CDR3 has 11 amino acids. Trimming stripped 0 bases from V and 8 bases from J, with 4 bases between. Germline V gene data show CDR1 as MNHNS and CDR2 as SASEGT. DNA for the CDR3: TGTGCCAGCAGTGAAGCGAGAGGCTACACCTTC. Protein product: CASSEARGYTF.

The V gene is TRBV5-5, the J gene TRBJ2-3; D is ambiguous. Trimming cost V 0 bases and J 1 base, with 12 bases left between them. CDR3 length: 16 residues. Per germline, CDR1 SGHKS and CDR2 YYEKEE (reference sequence). CDR3 protein: CASSLEGPRGTDTQYF. The CDR3 nucleotides read TGTGCCAGCAGCTTGGAAGGCCCCCGTGGCACAGATACGCAGTATTTT.

The chain carries TRBV28 and TRBJ1-5; D is unresolved. The germline V and J ends were trimmed by 10 bases and 7 bases, with 8 bases remaining between them. Germline V gene data show CDR1 as MDHEN and CDR2 as SYDVKM. The CDR3 has 10 amino acids. The CDR3 nucleotides read TGTGCCACTCTTGGGCAGCCCCAGCATTTT. Translating gives CATLGQPQHF. The complete variable domain, with remaining parts taken from reference TRBV28 and TRBJ1-5, reads DVKVTQSSRYLVKRTGEKVFLECVQDMDHENMFWYRQDPGLGLRLIYFSYDVKMKEKGDIPEGYSVSREKKERFSLILESASTNQTSMYLCATLGQPQHFGDGTRLSIL.

The chain has TRBV6-1 and TRBJ1-4; D gene ambiguous. The germline gives CDR1 MNHNS, CDR2 SASEGT. V shed 1 base and J shed 9 bases, with 18 bases lying between them. The CDR3 has 16 residues. For the CDR3, the DNA is TGTGCCAGCAGTGAAGGGGTGTCAGCGTCCCTGAAAAAACTGTTTTTT. Translating it yields CASSEGVSASLKKLFF.

The V gene is TRBV7-3, the J gene TRBJ2-1; 13 bases align to TRBD2. The CDR3 has 17 amino acids. The germline V gene encodes CDR1 SGHTA and CDR2 FQGTGA. The junction had 9 bases not matched to a gene; V was cut back by 1 base and J by 9 bases. The CDR3 spells CASSLSIGLAGDGEQFF. The CDR3 DNA is TGTGCCAGCAGCTTAAGTATAGGACTAGCGGGAGACGGTGAGCAGTTCTTC.

The chain carries TRBV30 and TRBJ2-2; 8 bases line up with TRBD2. Unmatched junction bases numbered 4, after V lost 2 bases and J lost 5 bases. Germline CDR1 is GTSNPN and CDR2 is SVGIG (reference sequence). The CDR3 runs to 14 residues. The CDR3 spells CAWSKIAGTGELFF. The DNA of the CDR3 is TGTGCCTGGAGTAAAATAGCGGGAACCGGGGAGCTGTTTTTT. The complete variable domain, with remaining parts taken from reference TRBV30 and TRBJ2-2, reads SQTIHQWPATLVQPVGSPLSLECTVEGTSNPNLYWYRQAAGRGLQLLFYSVGIGQISSEVPQNLSASRPQDRQFILSSKKLLLSDSGFYLCAWSKIAGTGELFFGEGSRLTVL.

This chain's CDR3 is CATSRDQKSRRYEQYF. The DNA for the CDR3 is TGTGCCACCAGCAGAGATCAGAAGAGCCGCCGCTACGAGCAGTACTTC. The genes are TRBV15 and TRBJ2-7; D remains unclear. Per germline, CDR1 LNHNV and CDR2 YYDKDF (reference sequence). V lost 0 bases, J lost 3 bases, and 15 bases lay in between. The CDR3 covers 16 residues.

The chain is built from TRBV7-8 and TRBJ1-1; tentative D call: TRBD1 (5 bases). The CDR3 runs 15 residues. Trimming took off 4 bases at V and 6 bases at J, with 18 bases between the two ends. Germline-derived CDR1 and CDR2 are SGHVS and FQNEAQ. The CDR3: CASSWVGSGQAEAFF. The CDR3 DNA follows: TGTGCCAGCAGCTGGGTGGGTTCAGGGCAGGCTGAAGCTTTCTTT.

The V gene is TRBV6-1, the J gene TRBJ1-2; TRBD1 might be the D (5 bases). The V gene's germline CDR1 is MNHNS and CDR2 SASEGT. CDR3 size: 11 residues. Trimming shortened V by 9 bases and J by 8 bases, and 13 bases separated the two germline ends. The CDR3 sequence: CASRDRGGYTF. CDR3 coding DNA: TGTGCCAGTCGGGACCGTGGAGGCTACACCTTC.

The gene calls are TRBV27 and TRBJ2-1; 7 bases agree with TRBD2. The CDR3 is 15 residues long. Germline V gene data show CDR1 as MNHEY and CDR2 as SMNVEV (reference sequence). J was trimmed by 5 bases and V by 4 bases; bases with no gene match: 8. The CDR3 DNA is TGTGCCAGCAGTTGGGGGAGGGGCGCGGACAATGAGCAGTTCTTC. Residues: CASSWGRGADNEQFF.

This chain uses TRBV14 with TRBJ1-3; no firm D call. The CDR3 consists of 16 residues. V gave up 0 bases and J gave up 2 bases, with 11 bases separating them. Germline V gene data show CDR1 as SGHDN and CDR2 as FVKESK. CDR3 loop: CASSQDPPRAGNTIYF. In DNA, the CDR3 is TGTGCCAGCAGCCAAGATCCCCCCCGGGCTGGAAACACCATATATTTT.

The chain has TRBV11-2 and TRBJ2-1, with TRBD2 matching over 10 bases. With V trimmed by 5 bases and J by 6 bases, 4 bases remained unmatched. The length of the CDR3 is 14 residues. CDR1 and CDR2 from the germline V gene are SGHAT and FQNNGV. Written as DNA, the CDR3 is TGTGCCAGCAGCCCTGGACTAGCGGCCAATGAGCAGTTCTTC. This codes for CASSPGLAANEQFF.

This clone was counted only a few times. The gene calls are TRBV18 and TRBJ1-5; 8 bases agree with TRBD1. The CDR3 is 14 residues long. Trimming cost V 5 bases and J 4 bases; bases outside gene matches: 4. Germline V CDR1 and CDR2: KGHSH, LQKENI. CDR3 residues: CASSSRTGNQPQHF. The CDR3 coding sequence is TGTGCCAGCTCATCTAGGACAGGGAATCAGCCCCAGCATTTT.

The chain carries TRBV6-5 and TRBJ2-1; TRBD2 might be the D (6 bases). V lost 8 bases and J lost 10, with 18 bases in between. This CDR3 contains 13 residues. Germline lookup yields CDR1 MNHEY and CDR2 SVGAGI. The CDR3 nucleotides read TGTGCCAGCCGAATCGTAACGGGGAGGGAGCAGTTCTTC. This gives the protein CASRIVTGREQFF.

In nucleotides, the CDR3 is TGTGCCAGCAGCTTAAAAGGGCCGCGAGGGTCCTACGAGCAGTACTTC. It specifies CASSLKGPRGSYEQYF. The chain uses TRBV7-9 and TRBJ2-7, with TRBD2 as a possible D gene (5 bases). There are 16 residues in the CDR3. The germline gives CDR1 SEHNR, CDR2 FQNEAQ (reference sequence). V was shortened by 2 bases and J by 1 base, with 15 bases between the two germline ends.

This sequence joins TRBV7-9 and TRBJ1-1; D gene ambiguous. Germline lookup yields CDR1 SEHNR and CDR2 FQNEAQ (reference sequence). The CDR3 extends over 12 amino acids. Trimming stripped 2 bases from V and 7 bases from J, with 8 bases between. The chain's CDR3 is CASSLSGFEAFF. CDR3 in DNA: TGTGCCAGCAGCTTATCGGGGTTTGAAGCTTTCTTT. Drawing the rest from reference TRBV7-9 and TRBJ1-1, the complete variable domain is DTGVSQNPRHKITKRGQNVTFRCDPISEHNRLYWYRQTLGQGPEFLTYFQNEAQLEKSRLLSDRFSAERPKGSFSTLEIQRTEQGDSAMYLCASSLSGFEAFFGQGTRLTVV.

The CDR3 DNA reads as TGTGCCTGGAGCCAAAACAGGGGTTTCGGCTACACCTTC. Translation gives CAWSQNRGFGYTF. The V gene is TRBV30, the J gene TRBJ1-2; 7 bases are shared with TRBD1. V trimming: 3 bases; J trimming: 8 bases; junction bases outside the gene matches: 9. Germline V lookup: CDR1 GTSNPN, CDR2 SVGIG (reference sequence). The CDR3 is 13 residues long.

This sequence joins TRBV6-1 and TRBJ1-5, with D possibly being TRBD1 (5 bases). Trimming removed 4 bases at V and 0 bases at J, with 10 bases between. This CDR3 has 15 residues. In germline, CDR1 is MNHNS, CDR2 SASEGT. CDR3 sequence: CASSVGRYSNQPQHF. CDR3 DNA sequence: TGTGCCAGCAGTGTGGGACGGTATAGCAATCAGCCCCAGCATTTT.

The chain recombines TRBV18 with TRBJ2-7, with D possibly being TRBD1 or TRBD2 (7 bases each). Between the trimmed V and J ends, which lost 6 bases and 7 bases, there was a span of 16 bases. The germline V gene encodes CDR1 KGHSH and CDR2 LQKENI. The CDR3 contains 13 residues. This CDR3 reads CASSSSRGGEQYF. In nucleotides, the CDR3 is TGTGCCAGCTCGTCCTCCAGGGGGGGTGAGCAGTACTTC.

The sample holds one count of this clone. The chain uses TRBV13 and TRBJ2-4; the D call may be TRBD1 or TRBD2 (5 bases each). V was trimmed by 5 bases and J by 2 bases, leaving 19 bases between them. Germline V gene lookup returns CDR1 PRHDT and CDR2 FYEKMQ (reference sequence). CDR3 length: 17 amino acids. The CDR3 DNA reads as TGTGCCAGCAGCCCCGGAGCGGTAGAGGGGACCAAAAACATTCAGTACTTC. It yields the protein CASSPGAVEGTKNIQYF.

The V gene is TRBV7-2, the J gene TRBJ2-3, with 7 positions matching TRBD1. CDR1 is SGHTA and CDR2 is FQGNSA in the germline V gene. V dropped 3 bases and J dropped 1; count of bases not matched to a gene: 1. The CDR3 is made up of 14 amino acids. This CDR3 is CASSFGQGTDTQYF. The CDR3 nucleotides are TGTGCCAGCAGCTTCGGACAGGGCACAGATACGCAGTATTTT.

The chain couples TRBV6-5 to TRBJ2-7; no clear D gene. The germline gives CDR1 MNHEY, CDR2 SVGAGI. This CDR3 is built from 14 residues. V lost 5 bases, J lost 4 bases, and 15 bases lay in between. The CDR3 DNA reads TGTGCCAGCAGTGTGACTCAAGGGTTTTACGAGCAGTACTTC. Translating gives CASSVTQGFYEQYF.

The gene calls are TRBV15 and TRBJ2-1; D is ambiguous. From germline, CDR1 is LNHNV and CDR2 YYDKDF (reference sequence). The V and J ends lost 1 base and 0 bases respectively, with 4 bases between them. The CDR3 covers 14 residues. The CDR3 region has the DNA TGTGCCACCAGCAGAGCGGGCTCCTACAATGAGCAGTTCTTC. Translation: CATSRAGSYNEQFF.

This clone was detected only a few times. The chain carries TRBV11-2 and TRBJ2-3; 13 bases map to TRBD2. CDR1 is SGHAT, CDR2 FQNNGV, per germline. Trimming removed 4 bases from V and 3 bases from J; junction bases left unmatched: 7. The CDR3 sequence is 17 residues long. CDR3 sequence (DNA): TGTGCCAGCAGCTCACTTCGGACTAGCGGGAGAACAGATACGCAGTATTTT. It translates to CASSSLRTSGRTDTQYF.

The chain links TRBV7-2 to TRBJ1-5; maybe TRBD1 (5 bases). V lost 3 bases to trimming and J lost 3 bases, with 15 bases between them. Germline V lookup: CDR1 SGHTA, CDR2 FQGNSA. This CDR3 is built from 16 residues. This CDR3 is CASSFHAGAVNQPQHF. CDR3 sequence (DNA): TGTGCCAGCAGCTTTCACGCCGGGGCAGTCAATCAGCCCCAGCATTTT.

This chain connects TRBV27 to TRBJ1-1; D gene ambiguous. V dropped 4 bases and J dropped 3 bases, with 9 bases sitting between them. CDR1 and CDR2 (germline): MNHEY, SMNVEV (reference sequence). The CDR3 has 13 amino acids. CDR3 nucleotide sequence: TGTGCCAGCAGTTACCCCCCCTACACTGAAGCTTTCTTT. Protein sequence: CASSYPPYTEAFF.

V gene TRBV7-2 combines with J gene TRBJ2-1, with D perhaps TRBD2 (6 bases). CDR1 and CDR2 from the germline V gene are SGHTA and FQGNSA. V dropped 1 base and J dropped 4 bases, with 14 bases sitting between them. The CDR3 sequence is 16 residues long. CDR3 residues: CASSLGSGERYNEQFF. The CDR3 region has the DNA TGTGCCAGCAGCTTAGGTTCGGGGGAGCGTTACAATGAGCAGTTCTTC. The variable domain in full, completed from reference TRBV7-2 and TRBJ2-1, reads GAGVSQSPSNKVTEKGKDVELRCDPISGHTALYWYRQSLGQGLEFLIYFQGNSAPDKSGLPSDRFSAERTGGSVSTLTIQRTQQEDSAVYLCASSLGSGERYNEQFFGPGTRLTVL.